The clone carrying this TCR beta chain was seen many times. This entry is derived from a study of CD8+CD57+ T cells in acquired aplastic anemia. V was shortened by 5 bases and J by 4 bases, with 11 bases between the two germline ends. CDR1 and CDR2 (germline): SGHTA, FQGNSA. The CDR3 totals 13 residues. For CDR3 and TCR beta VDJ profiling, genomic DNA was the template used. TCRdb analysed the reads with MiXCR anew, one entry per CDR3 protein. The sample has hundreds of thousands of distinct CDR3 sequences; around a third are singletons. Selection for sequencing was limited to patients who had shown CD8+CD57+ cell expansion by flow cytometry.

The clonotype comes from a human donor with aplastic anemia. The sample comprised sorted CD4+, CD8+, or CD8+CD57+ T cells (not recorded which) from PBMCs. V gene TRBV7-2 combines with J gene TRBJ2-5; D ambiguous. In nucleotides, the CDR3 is TGTGCCAGCAGCGATCTCAACGTAGAGACCCAGTACTTC. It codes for CASSDLNVETQYF.